One and the same sample provided the 29 T cell receptor beta chains below, sequenced in a study of control samples from healthy donors and cancer patients. Assay used: immunoSEQ multiplex PCR; TCRdb lists only in-frame clones, some missing. The table shows some 200,000 clones, with approximately 92% occurring only once. Sample: blood. The receptor source for this set is a man between 18 and 35 years old in good health.

This clone was seen just once. The rearrangement joins TRBV5-4 to TRBJ2-7, with D possibly being TRBD2 (6 bases). V lost 4 bases, J lost 7 bases, and 18 bases lay in between. CDR1 is SGHNT, CDR2 YYREEE, per germline (reference sequence). The CDR3 has 14 residues. CDR3 region: CASSKETGRGEQYF. DNA of the CDR3: TGTGCCAGCAGCAAAGAGACTGGTCGGGGGGAGCAGTACTTC.

The chain has TRBV24-1 and TRBJ2-2, with 9 bases aligning to TRBD1. V trimming: 3 bases; J trimming: 3 bases; junction bases outside the gene matches: 4. Germline V CDR1 and CDR2: KGHDR, SFDVKD. The CDR3 sequence is 16 residues long. The CDR3 coding sequence is TGTGCCACCAGTGATCGGACAGGGGAAGACACCGGGGAGCTGTTTTTT. This translates into CATSDRTGEDTGELFF.

V and J are TRBV5-1 and TRBJ1-1, with 9 bases that match TRBD1. There are 15 residues in the CDR3. V shed 3 bases and J 5 bases; nucleotides not matched to a gene: 8. Germline CDR1 is SGHRS and CDR2 is YFSETQ. CDR3 residues: CASSSGTGTVTEAFF. The CDR3 DNA sequence: TGCGCCAGCAGCTCCGGGACAGGGACGGTAACTGAAGCTTTCTTT.

The chain carries TRBV2 and TRBJ1-5; no reliable D call. Germline V gene data show CDR1 as SNHLY and CDR2 as FYNNEI. The CDR3 covers 12 residues. Trimming removed 6 bases from V and 4 bases from J, with 7 bases in between. The CDR3: CASRGVNQPQHF. For the CDR3, the DNA is TGTGCCAGCAGGGGTGTTAATCAGCCCCAGCATTTT.

On this clone: This same CDR3 is encoded by further DNA sequences in the sample. The chain carries TRBV30 and TRBJ2-1; 14 bases match TRBD2. Trimming cost V 3 bases and J 7 bases; bases outside gene matches: 2. CDR1 and CDR2 (germline): GTSNPN, SVGIG (reference sequence). The CDR3 spans 14 residues. CDR3 DNA sequence: TGTGCCTGGAGGGGACTAGCGGGGGTAAATGAGCAGTTCTTC. Translating it yields CAWRGLAGVNEQFF. Full variable domain (missing parts from reference TRBV30 and TRBJ2-1): SQTIHQWPATLVQPVGSPLSLECTVEGTSNPNLYWYRQAAGRGLQLLFYSVGIGQISSEVPQNLSASRPQDRQFILSSKKLLLSDSGFYLCAWRGLAGVNEQFFGPGTRLTVL.

This chain connects TRBV6-5 to TRBJ1-4; tentative D call: TRBD1 (5 bases). Germline loops: CDR1 MNHEY, CDR2 SVGAGI. V was pared by 5 bases and J by 8 bases, with 12 bases between. The CDR3 spans 13 residues. This CDR3 reads CASSMGTVEKLFF. In DNA form, the CDR3 reads TGTGCCAGCAGTATGGGGACGGTCGAAAAACTGTTTTTT.

The chain combines TRBV30 with TRBJ2-1; D gene unclear. This CDR3 spans 12 amino acids. The V and J ends lost 0 bases and 7 bases respectively, with 7 bases between them. Germline assignment: CDR1 GTSNPN and CDR2 SVGIG (reference sequence). In DNA, the CDR3 is TGTGCCTGGAGTGTCATCGGAAATGAGCAGTTCTTC. Translation: CAWSVIGNEQFF.

This clone has only one observation. The V call is TRBV19, the J call TRBJ1-6, with D hard to call. Germline loops: CDR1 LNHDA, CDR2 SQIVND (reference sequence). CDR3 length equals 13 residues. Between the trimmed V and J ends, which lost 5 bases and 10 bases, there was a span of 12 bases. The CDR3 region has the DNA TGTGCCAGTAGTCGGCAGGTGGAATCACCCCTCCACTTT. Its translation is CASSRQVESPLHF.

The rearrangement joins TRBV18 to TRBJ2-1, with TRBD1 matching over 11 bases. From germline, CDR1 is KGHSH and CDR2 LQKENI. The CDR3 is 18 residues long. Trimming at V came to 2 bases and at J to 7 bases, leaving 13 bases not matched to a gene. The DNA of the CDR3 is TGTGCCAGCTCACCATCCGTAGTGCCGGGACAGGGGGGGAATGAGCAGTTCTTC. It translates to CASSPSVVPGQGGNEQFF.

The rearrangement links TRBV28 to TRBJ1-6; 7 bases match TRBD1. V lost 9 bases, J lost 7 bases, and 6 bases stayed unmatched. CDR1 is MDHEN, CDR2 SYDVKM, per germline. The CDR3 consists of 13 residues. The CDR3 nucleotides are TGTGCCAGTCTGAGGGGGCGGAATTCACCCCTCCACTTT. Translated: CASLRGRNSPLHF.

DNA for the CDR3: TGTGCCAGCAGTAATCAGGGCGCGAACACCGGGGAGCTGTTTTTT. Translating gives CASSNQGANTGELFF. The chain couples TRBV11-3 to TRBJ2-2; TRBD1 is a possible D gene (5 bases). This CDR3 comprises 15 residues. CDR1 is SGHNT and CDR2 is YENEEA in the germline V gene. V lost 6 bases and J 0 bases, leaving 11 bases between the germline ends. The whole variable domain, filled in from reference TRBV11-3 and TRBJ2-2, reads EAGVVQSPRYKIIEKKQPVAFWCNPISGHNTLYWYLQNLGQGPELLIRYENEEAVDDSQLPKDRFSAERLKGVDSTLKIQPAELGDSAVYLCASSNQGANTGELFFGEGSRLTVL.

The DNA of the CDR3 is TGTGCCAGCAGCTTAGTCCTGCGCGCCGGGGAGCTGTTTTTT. Translated, it gives CASSLVLRAGELFF. The chain couples TRBV7-2 to TRBJ2-2; no clear D. The V end was cut by 1 base, the J end by 6 bases, with 9 bases between. This CDR3 has 14 residues. Germline CDR1 reads SGHTA; CDR2 reads FQGNSA.

The J gene is TRBJ2-2, the V gene TRBV5-1; D might be TRBD1 (5 bases). This CDR3 comprises 14 residues. V gave up 2 bases and J gave up 7 bases, with 12 bases separating them. Germline CDR1 is SGHRS and CDR2 is YFSETQ. CDR3 sequence (DNA): TGCGCCAGCAGCTTTGACAGTGAAGGCGGGGAGCTGTTTTTT. Translation gives CASSFDSEGGELFF.

The rearrangement joins TRBV2 to TRBJ2-1; 9 bases map to TRBD1. Unmatched junction bases numbered 7, after V lost 6 bases and J lost 1 base. CDR3 length: 16 amino acids. The germline V gene has CDR1 SNHLY and CDR2 FYNNEI. The CDR3 DNA reads as TGTGCCAGCAGCCGGACAGGGGAAAGGTCCTACAATGAGCAGTTCTTC. This gives the protein CASSRTGERSYNEQFF. Combining the CDR3 with reference TRBV2 and TRBJ2-1 gives the whole variable domain EPEVTQTPSHQVTQMGQEVILRCVPISNHLYFYWYRQILGQKVEFLVSFYNNEISEKSEIFDDQFSVERPDGSNFTLKIRSTKLEDSAMYFCASSRTGERSYNEQFFGPGTRLTVL.

The rearrangement joins TRBV9 to TRBJ2-5, with unresolved D. With 7 bases removed from V and 5 bases from J, the gap between germline ends came to 6 bases. This CDR3 contains 10 residues. Germline loops: CDR1 SGDLS, CDR2 YYNGEE. The CDR3 sequence: CASSGETQYF. DNA of the CDR3: TGTGCCAGCTCCGGGGAGACCCAGTACTTC.

The J gene is TRBJ1-1, the V gene TRBV21-1; TRBD1 is taken as the D call from the table, unchecked against the DNA. TRBV21-1 is classified as a pseudogene. The length of the CDR3 is 18 residues. The CDR3 region has the DNA TGTGCCAGCAGCAAGGGGCTGACAGGGGGCGGGCTCGACACTGAAGCTTTCTTT. Its protein is CASSKGLTGGGLDTEAFF.

The V gene is TRBV6-5, the J gene TRBJ2-7, with TRBD2 as a possible D gene (7 bases). Germline CDR1 is MNHEY and CDR2 is SVGAGI. V lost 5 bases and J 8 bases, leaving 16 bases between the germline ends. The CDR3 spans 13 residues. CDR3 protein: CASSSGGGGKQYF. The DNA of the CDR3 is TGTGCCAGCAGTAGTGGGGGGGGCGGGAAGCAGTACTTC.

In this sample, this clone turned up once. The chain couples TRBV4-1 to TRBJ2-7; TRBD1 might be the D (5 bases). This CDR3 contains 15 residues. V shed 2 bases and J shed 2 bases, with 13 bases lying between them. Germline CDR1 and CDR2: MGHRA and YSYEKL. The CDR3 sequence is CASSQRSDTPYEQYF. Here the CDR3 DNA reads TGCGCCAGCAGCCAACGTTCGGACACCCCCTACGAGCAGTACTTC.

The chain employs TRBV9 and TRBJ2-1; D might be TRBD1 or TRBD2, each matching 5 bases. V lost 3 bases and J 10 bases, leaving 11 bases between the germline ends. The CDR3 has 12 residues. Germline loops: CDR1 SGDLS, CDR2 YYNGEE. The CDR3 sequence is CASSAGDVEQFF. CDR3 coding DNA: TGTGCCAGCAGCGCCGGGGACGTAGAGCAGTTCTTC.

V gene TRBV14 combines with J gene TRBJ1-2; possible D gene TRBD1, 6 bases. From germline, CDR1 is SGHDN and CDR2 FVKESK. The length of the CDR3 is 13 residues. The ends were cut back, 1 base at V and 6 bases at J, with 9 bases in the middle. The CDR3 is CASSQANRDGYTF. CDR3 DNA sequence: TGTGCCAGCAGCCAAGCAAACAGGGATGGCTACACCTTC.

The genes are TRBV9 and TRBJ1-6; 9 bases are shared with TRBD1. V lost 1 base, J lost 8 bases, and 1 base stayed unmatched. CDR1 is SGDLS, CDR2 YYNGEE, per germline. The CDR3 spans 14 residues. CDR3 coding DNA: TGTGCCAGCAGCGTAACAGGGGGCGATTCACCCCTCCACTTT. It is translated as CASSVTGGDSPLHF.

The chain carries TRBV9 and TRBJ1-1; no reliable D call. The germline V gene encodes CDR1 SGDLS and CDR2 YYNGEE. V was clipped by 3 bases and J by 0 bases, with 12 bases between them. The CDR3 is 15 amino acids. The CDR3 DNA sequence: TGTGCCAGCAGCGCGTCCCGGGAGATGAACACTGAAGCTTTCTTT. This gives the protein CASSASREMNTEAFF.

This clone was recorded a few times. This chain links TRBV28 with TRBJ2-7; D is unclear. V lost 3 bases and J lost 7, with 7 bases in between. The length of the CDR3 is 11 residues. CDR1 MDHEN and CDR2 SYDVKM come from the germline V gene. CDR3 amino acids: CASSLIREQYF. The DNA of the CDR3 is TGTGCCAGCAGTTTGATCCGGGAGCAGTACTTC.

V is TRBV7-9 and J is TRBJ2-1; 8 nucleotides agree with TRBD2. With 3 bases clipped from V and 2 bases from J, the junction kept 6 bases outside the gene matches. From germline, CDR1 is SEHNR and CDR2 FQNEAQ (reference sequence). The CDR3 totals 16 residues. For the CDR3, the DNA is TGTGCCAGCAGCTTCGCCGGGGGGGTAACCTACAATGAGCAGTTCTTC. It is translated as CASSFAGGVTYNEQFF.

The chain recombines TRBV7-9 with TRBJ2-7, with a weak D call TRBD2 (6 bases). The germline V and J ends were trimmed by 8 bases and 4 bases, with 12 bases remaining between them. The CDR3 length is 12 residues. Germline V gene sequence: CDR1 SEHNR, CDR2 FQNEAQ (reference sequence). As DNA, the CDR3 is TGTGCCAGCGGCCCGGGAGTTTACGAGCAGTACTTC. It specifies CASGPGVYEQYF.

The chain couples TRBV11-3 to TRBJ2-1; D may match TRBD1 or TRBD2 (5 bases each). The germline V and J ends were trimmed by 5 bases and 1 base, with 6 bases remaining between them. From germline, CDR1 is SGHNT and CDR2 YENEEA. This CDR3 spans 13 amino acids. The CDR3, as DNA: TGTGCCAGCAGCGGGGGTTCCTACAATGAGCAGTTCTTC. Translation: CASSGGSYNEQFF.

J is TRBJ1-2 and V is TRBV6-5; tentatively, D is TRBD1 (5 bases). The germline CDR1 and CDR2 sequences are MNHEY and SVGAGI. V was pared by 2 bases and J by 3 bases, with 16 bases between. This CDR3 is 16 amino acids long. The CDR3 nucleotides are TGTGCCAGCAGTTACAGCTACAGGCCCGACCACTATGGCTACACCTTC. Encoded protein: CASSYSYRPDHYGYTF.

This sequence joins TRBV4-2 and TRBJ2-2, with 10 nucleotides matching TRBD1. The junction had 2 bases not matched to a gene; V was cut back by 4 bases and J by 3 bases. Germline CDR1 reads LGHNA; CDR2 reads YNFKEQ. The CDR3 totals 15 residues. The CDR3 loop is CASSLGTGDTGELFF. DNA of the CDR3: TGTGCCAGCAGCCTCGGGACAGGGGACACCGGGGAGCTGTTTTTT.

The rearrangement links TRBV27 to TRBJ2-7; D is unclear. The ends were cut back, 6 bases at V and 0 bases at J, with 9 bases in the middle. The germline gives CDR1 MNHEY, CDR2 SMNVEV (reference sequence). The length of the CDR3 is 13 residues. CDR3 residues: CASRDLSSYEQYF. CDR3 in DNA: TGTGCCAGCAGAGACCTGAGCTCCTACGAGCAGTACTTC.